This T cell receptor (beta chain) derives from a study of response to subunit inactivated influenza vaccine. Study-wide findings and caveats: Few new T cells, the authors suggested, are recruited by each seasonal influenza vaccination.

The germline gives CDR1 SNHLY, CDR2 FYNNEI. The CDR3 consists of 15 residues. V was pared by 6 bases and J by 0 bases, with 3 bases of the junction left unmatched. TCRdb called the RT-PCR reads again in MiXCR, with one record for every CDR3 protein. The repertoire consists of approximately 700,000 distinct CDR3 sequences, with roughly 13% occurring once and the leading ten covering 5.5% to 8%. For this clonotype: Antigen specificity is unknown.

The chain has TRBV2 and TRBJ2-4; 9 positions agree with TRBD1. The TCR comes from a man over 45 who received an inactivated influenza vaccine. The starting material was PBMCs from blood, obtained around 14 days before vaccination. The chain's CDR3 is CASRRTGEAKNIQYF. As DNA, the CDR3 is TGTGCCAGCAGGAGGACAGGGGAAGCCAAAAACATTCAGTACTTC. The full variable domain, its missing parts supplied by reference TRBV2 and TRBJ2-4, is EPEVTQTPSHQVTQMGQEVILRCVPISNHLYFYWYRQILGQKVEFLVSFYNNEISEKSEIFDDQFSVERPDGSNFTLKIRSTKLEDSAMYFCASRRTGEAKNIQYFGAGTRLSVL.